This T cell receptor (beta chain) was captured in a study of T cell repertoires and HLA-DP antigens. Germline V lookup: CDR1 SEHNR, CDR2 FQNEAQ (reference sequence). There are 13 residues in the CDR3. The V end lost 8 bases, the J end lost 5 bases, and 16 bases lay between the germline ends. Points on this clone: No antigen is known for it.

Primers targeted 54 TRBV and 13 TRBJ segments. Clones were sequenced by immunoSEQ multiplex PCR, and TCRdb holds only the in-frame ones, with some missing. Among roughly 120,000 clones listed, more than 85% were seen once. The specimen sequenced was CD4+ T cells from PBMCs. The clonotype was recovered from a woman aged 18-29 years in good health and CMV-seronegative. V is TRBV7-9 and J is TRBJ2-7; the D gene is possibly TRBD2 (7 bases). The CDR3 DNA reads as TGTGCCAGCGGAGCGTCGGGGGGCGACGAGCAGTACTTC. This encodes CASGASGGDEQYF.